Below are 7 T cell receptor beta chains sequenced from a single sample in a study of identical twins. TCRdb fed the 5' RACE reads into MiXCR, producing one record per CDR3 protein. The repertoire includes around 530,000 distinct CDR3 sequences, roughly 15% of them detected once, and roughly 0.42% sits in the top ten. Separately, the same data were catalogued under a study of yellow fever vaccine responses in identical twins.

The sequencing input was CD4+ T cells sorted from blood. The receptors here all came from a woman younger than 35 in good health.

In this sample, this clonotype turned up a few times. The V gene is TRBV10-3, the J gene TRBJ2-7; weak D call: TRBD2 (5 bases). Germline lookup yields CDR1 ENHRY and CDR2 SYGVKD. This CDR3 contains 14 residues. V was pared by 2 bases and J by 2 bases, with 10 bases between. CDR3 DNA: TGTGCCATCAGTGAGATGGCACTAGCCTACGAGCAGTACTTC. Its translation is CAISEMALAYEQYF.

This clonotype was picked up a small number of times. This rearrangement joins TRBV20-1 to TRBJ1-6; TRBD1 aligns across 8 bases. The germline gives CDR1 DFQATT, CDR2 SNEGSKA (reference sequence). The J segment lost 5 bases and the V segment lost 3 bases, leaving 3 bases of the junction unmatched. The CDR3 covers 14 residues. As DNA, the CDR3 is TGCAGTGCTAGGAGACAGGGGAATAATTCACCCCTCCACTTT. It yields the protein CSARRQGNNSPLHF.

The chain has TRBV28 and TRBJ2-5; no reliable D call. This CDR3 contains 12 residues. V was clipped by 10 bases and J by 5 bases, with 14 bases between them. In germline, CDR1 is MDHEN, CDR2 SYDVKM. CDR3 nucleotide sequence: TGTGCCACCACGGACCCCGTGGAGACCCAGTACTTC. It specifies CATTDPVETQYF.

CDR3 in amino acids: CASSFRGAHNEQFF. CDR3 bases: TGTGCCAGCAGCTTTCGGGGGGCCCACAATGAGCAGTTCTTC. V gene TRBV5-6 combines with J gene TRBJ2-1; a weak D match, TRBD2 (7 bases). The V and J ends lost 2 bases and 5 bases respectively, with 11 bases between them. The V gene's germline CDR1 is SGHDT and CDR2 YYEEEE. This CDR3 contains 14 residues.

The J gene is TRBJ2-1, the V gene TRBV21-1; the table's D call, TRBD1, was not checked against the DNA. TRBV21-1 is termed a pseudogene. The CDR3 has 10 amino acids. The CDR3 reads CASREENPPF. The CDR3 bases are TGTGCCAGCAGAGAGGAAAACCCCCCTTTC.

The genes are TRBV4-1 and TRBJ2-1, with 9 bases fitting TRBD2. The junction had 7 bases not matched to a gene; V was cut back by 4 bases and J by 0 bases. CDR3 size: 17 residues. The V gene's germline CDR1 is MGHRA and CDR2 YSYEKL. The CDR3 reads CASSPRSGSYSYNEQFF. CDR3 nucleotide sequence: TGCGCCAGCAGCCCCCGTAGCGGGAGCTACTCCTACAATGAGCAGTTCTTC.

This clonotype was recorded many times. The gene calls are TRBV5-1 and TRBJ2-3; D gene uncertain. This CDR3 spans 15 amino acids. Germline loops: CDR1 SGHRS, CDR2 YFSETQ. The V end lost 0 bases, the J end lost 2 bases, and 10 bases lay between the germline ends. CDR3 sequence: CASSLAMGFTDTQYF. The CDR3 DNA reads as TGCGCCAGCAGCTTGGCCATGGGATTCACAGATACGCAGTATTTT.